These T cell receptor beta chains were read from a single sample in a study of T cells in Graves' hyperthyroidism and ophthalmopathy. TCRdb recomputed calls from the multiplex PCR reads with MiXCR, one row per CDR3 protein. Among hundreds of thousands of distinct CDR3 sequences, 14% to 15% were seen once, and the ten largest hold approximately 32%. The sample comprised blood. Receptors were obtained from a woman between 25 and 40 years old with Graves' hyperthyroidism. CDR3s include the opening cysteine and the closing phenylalanine or tryptophan. D genes are given only for firm matches. Rows give clone size only sometimes, using once, few, many, or a class for an expanded clone.

D gene,V gene,clone size,J gene,CDR3 protein,CDR3 DNA
.,TRBV18,many,TRBJ2-7,CASSPRQKHEQYF,TGTGCCAGCTCACCCCGACAGAAACACGAGCAGTACTTC
.,TRBV3-1,many,TRBJ2-1,CASSDPADNEQFF,TGTGCCAGCAGTGACCCAGCTGACAATGAGCAGTTCTTC
.,TRBV19,few,TRBJ2-4,CASRLNGPYKNIQYF,TGTGCCAGTAGACTCAACGGCCCTTACAAAAACATTCAGTACTTC
.,TRBV11-1,many,TRBJ2-7,CASSPADWYEQYF,TGTGCCAGCAGCCCCGCGGACTGGTACGAGCAGTACTTC
TRBD1,TRBV30,.,TRBJ1-6,CAWNGQGRTPLHF,TGTGCCTGGAATGGACAGGGACGGACACCCCTCCACTTT
TRBD2,TRBV7-6,.,TRBJ2-5,CASSYQTPGLASQETQYF,TGTGCCAGCAGCTACCAAACACCGGGACTAGCGAGCCAAGAGACCCAGTACTTC
TRBD1,TRBV30,many,TRBJ1-4,CAWSLGQLLNEKLFF,TGTGCCTGGAGTTTGGGACAGCTTCTTAATGAAAAACTGTTTTTT
.,TRBV7-9,.,TRBJ2-1,CASTHFTNEQFF,TGTGCCAGCACCCACTTCACCAATGAGCAGTTCTTC
.,TRBV28,.,TRBJ1-5,CASSSGFEGTDQPQHF,TGTGCCAGCAGTTCGGGGTTTGAAGGGACCGATCAGCCCCAGCATTTT
TRBD2,TRBV2,many,TRBJ2-3,CASRRGTSGRQDTQYF,TGTGCCAGCCGGAGAGGGACTAGCGGGAGACAAGATACGCAGTATTTT
.,TRBV30,many,TRBJ2-1,CAWSALNEQFF,TGTGCCTGGAGCGCTCTCAATGAGCAGTTCTTC
TRBD2,TRBV7-2,many,TRBJ2-7,CASSLDYGGTYEQYF,TGTGCCAGCAGCTTAGATTACGGGGGGACCTACGAGCAGTACTTC
.,TRBV3-1,.,TRBJ2-3,CASSQGVGITDTQYF,TGTGCCAGCAGCCAAGGTGTCGGCATCACAGATACGCAGTATTTT
TRBD2,TRBV6-1,many,TRBJ2-2,CASSYGLAGTTGELFF,TGTGCCAGCAGTTACGGGCTAGCGGGTACCACCGGGGAGCTGTTTTTT
TRBD2,TRBV7-9,many,TRBJ2-1,CASSWGLVSYNEQFF,TGTGCCAGCAGCTGGGGACTAGTATCCTACAATGAGCAGTTCTTC
TRBD2,TRBV27,many,TRBJ2-2,CASSLTGIISSGRWTGELFF,TGTGCCAGCAGTTTGACAGGGATCATCTCTAGCGGGAGGTGGACCGGGGAGCTGTTTTTT
.,TRBV24-1,many,TRBJ1-5,CATSESNQGNQPQHF,TGTGCCACCAGTGAGAGCAACCAGGGGAATCAGCCCCAGCATTTT
.,TRBV9,few,TRBJ2-7,CASSIRDSSPYEQYF,TGTGCCAGCAGCATCCGGGACTCCTCCCCCTACGAGCAGTACTTC
TRBD2,TRBV24-1,.,TRBJ2-3,CATSGRSTDTQYF,TGTGCCACCAGCGGGAGGAGCACAGATACGCAGTATTTT
.,TRBV28,.,TRBJ1-3,CASSFPRDESGNTIYF,TGTGCCAGCAGCTTTCCCCGGGACGAAAGTGGAAACACCATATATTTT
.,TRBV25-1,.,TRBJ1-2,CASSEYGQGHGYTF,TGTGCCAGCAGTGAATATGGGCAGGGGCATGGCTACACCTTC
.,TRBV19,.,TRBJ2-2,CASRGYTGELFF,TGTGCCAGTAGGGGGTACACCGGGGAGCTGTTTTTT
TRBD2,TRBV3-1,.,TRBJ2-7,CASNQVASGSYEQYF,TGTGCCAGCAACCAAGTTGCTAGCGGATCCTACGAGCAGTACTTC
.,TRBV5-1,few,TRBJ2-2,CASSLAGAVGELFF,TGCGCCAGCAGCTTGGCAGGAGCGGTCGGGGAGCTGTTTTTT
TRBD1,TRBV20-1,many,TRBJ2-5,CSARDGQAQETQYF,TGCAGTGCTAGAGATGGACAGGCTCAAGAGACCCAGTACTTC
.,TRBV5-1,.,TRBJ2-4,CASRFDELNIQYF,TGCGCCAGCAGATTCGACGAACTAAACATTCAGTACTTC
TRBD1,TRBV5-4,.,TRBJ2-2,CASRPDRALTGELFF,TGTGCCAGCAGACCAGACAGGGCCCTCACCGGGGAGCTGTTTTTT
.,TRBV27,many,TRBJ2-3,CASRDELGSLDTQYF,TGTGCCAGCAGAGACGAACTAGGTTCGTTAGATACGCAGTATTTT
.,TRBV6-2/TRBV6-3,.,TRBJ1-5,CASSYLQQPQHF,TGTGCCAGCAGTTACCTACAACAGCCCCAGCATTTT
.,TRBV7-8,.,TRBJ2-4,CASSLVRQSGAKNIQYF,TGTGCCAGCAGCTTAGTCCGACAGTCAGGGGCCAAAAACATTCAGTACTTC
TRBD1,TRBV6-1,few,TRBJ2-5,CASSPGGLGETQYF,TGTGCCAGCAGTCCAGGGGGCTTGGGAGAGACCCAGTACTTC
.,TRBV24-1,many,TRBJ2-7,CATSHQGPGEEQYF,TGTGCCACCAGCCACCAGGGGCCCGGAGAGGAGCAGTACTTC